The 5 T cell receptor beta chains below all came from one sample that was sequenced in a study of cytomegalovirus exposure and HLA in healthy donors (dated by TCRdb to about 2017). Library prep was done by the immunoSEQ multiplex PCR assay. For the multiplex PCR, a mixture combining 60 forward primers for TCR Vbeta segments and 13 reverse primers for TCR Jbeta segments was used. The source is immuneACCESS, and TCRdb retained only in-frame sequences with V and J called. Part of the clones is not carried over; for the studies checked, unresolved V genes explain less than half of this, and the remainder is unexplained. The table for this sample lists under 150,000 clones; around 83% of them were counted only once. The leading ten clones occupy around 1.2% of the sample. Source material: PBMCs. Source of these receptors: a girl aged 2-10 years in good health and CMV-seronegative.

The CDR3 spells CASSLSNQETQYF. Here the CDR3 DNA reads TGTGCCAGCAGCTTGAGCAACCAAGAGACCCAGTACTTC. This sequence joins TRBV5-6 and TRBJ2-5; D remains unclear. Germline V gives CDR1 SGHDT, CDR2 YYEEEE. The CDR3 totals 13 residues. The V end was cut by 1 base, the J end by 0 bases, with 4 bases between. The full variable domain, with the rest looked up from reference TRBV5-6 and TRBJ2-5, is DAGVTQSPTHLIKTRGQQVTLRCSPKSGHDTVSWYQQALGQGPQFIFQYYEEEERQRGNFPDRFSGHQFPNYSSELNVNALLLGDSALYLCASSLSNQETQYFGPGTRLLVL.

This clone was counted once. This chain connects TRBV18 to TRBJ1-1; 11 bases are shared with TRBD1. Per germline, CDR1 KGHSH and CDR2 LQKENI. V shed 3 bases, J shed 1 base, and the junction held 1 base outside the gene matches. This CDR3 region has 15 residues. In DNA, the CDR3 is TGTGCCAGCTCACCGGACAGGGGGCGGAACACTGAAGCTTTCTTT. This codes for CASSPDRGRNTEAFF.

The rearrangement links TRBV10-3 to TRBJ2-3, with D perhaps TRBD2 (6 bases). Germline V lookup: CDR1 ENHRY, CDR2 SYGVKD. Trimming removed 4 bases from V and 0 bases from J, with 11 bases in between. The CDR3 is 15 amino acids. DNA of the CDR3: TGTGCCATCAGTGCGGGCGGGGCCAGCACAGATACGCAGTATTTT. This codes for CAISAGGASTDTQYF.

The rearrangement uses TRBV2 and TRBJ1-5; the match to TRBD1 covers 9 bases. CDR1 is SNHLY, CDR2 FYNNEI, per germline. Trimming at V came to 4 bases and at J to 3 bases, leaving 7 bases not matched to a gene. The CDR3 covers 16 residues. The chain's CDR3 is CASSGWTGADNQPQHF. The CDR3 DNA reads TGTGCCAGCAGTGGGTGGACAGGGGCGGACAATCAGCCCCAGCATTTT.

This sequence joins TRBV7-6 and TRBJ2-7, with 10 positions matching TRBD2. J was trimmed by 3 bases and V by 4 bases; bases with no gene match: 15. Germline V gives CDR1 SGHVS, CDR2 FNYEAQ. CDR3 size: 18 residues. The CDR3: CASSSTSGGLATFYEQYF. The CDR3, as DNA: TGTGCCAGCAGCTCCACGTCTGGGGGACTAGCGACATTCTACGAGCAGTACTTC. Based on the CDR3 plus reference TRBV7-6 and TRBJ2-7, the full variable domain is GAGVSQSPRYKVTKRGQDVALRCDPISGHVSLYWYRQALGQGPEFLTYFNYEAQQDKSGLPNDRFSAERPEGSISTLTIQRTEQRDSAMYRCASSSTSGGLATFYEQYFGPGTRLTVT.